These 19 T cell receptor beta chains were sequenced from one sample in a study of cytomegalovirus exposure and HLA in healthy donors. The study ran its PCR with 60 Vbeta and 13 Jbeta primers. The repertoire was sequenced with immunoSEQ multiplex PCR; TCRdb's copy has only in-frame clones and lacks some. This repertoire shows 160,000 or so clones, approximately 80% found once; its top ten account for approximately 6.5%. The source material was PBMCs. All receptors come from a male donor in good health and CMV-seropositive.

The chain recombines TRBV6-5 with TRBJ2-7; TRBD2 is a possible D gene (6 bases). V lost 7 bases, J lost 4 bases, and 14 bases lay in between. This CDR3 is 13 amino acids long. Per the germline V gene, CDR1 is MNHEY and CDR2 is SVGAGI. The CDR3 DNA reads TGTGCCAGCACCCGACGGGGGATATACGAGCAGTACTTC. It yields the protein CASTRRGIYEQYF.

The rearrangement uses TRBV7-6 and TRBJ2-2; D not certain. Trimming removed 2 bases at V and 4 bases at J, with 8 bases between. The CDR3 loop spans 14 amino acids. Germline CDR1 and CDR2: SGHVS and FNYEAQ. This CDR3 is CASSLSVVTGELFF. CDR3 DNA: TGTGCCAGCAGCTTAAGCGTGGTCACCGGGGAGCTGTTTTTT. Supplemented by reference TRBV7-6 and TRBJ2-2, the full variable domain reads GAGVSQSPRYKVTKRGQDVALRCDPISGHVSLYWYRQALGQGPEFLTYFNYEAQQDKSGLPNDRFSAERPEGSISTLTIQRTEQRDSAMYRCASSLSVVTGELFFGEGSRLTVL.

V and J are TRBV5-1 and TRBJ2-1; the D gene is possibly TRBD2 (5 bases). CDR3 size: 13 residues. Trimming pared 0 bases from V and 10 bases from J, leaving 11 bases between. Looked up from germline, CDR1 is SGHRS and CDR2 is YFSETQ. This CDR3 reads CASSLDFRGEQFF. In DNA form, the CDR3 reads TGCGCCAGCAGCTTGGACTTTCGAGGGGAGCAGTTCTTC.

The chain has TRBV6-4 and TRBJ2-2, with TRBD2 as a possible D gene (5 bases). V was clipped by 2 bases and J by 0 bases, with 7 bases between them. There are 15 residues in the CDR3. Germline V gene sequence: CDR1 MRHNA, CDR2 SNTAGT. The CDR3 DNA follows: TGTGCCAGCAGTGACCGGGGTGCGAACACCGGGGAGCTGTTTTTT. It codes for CASSDRGANTGELFF.

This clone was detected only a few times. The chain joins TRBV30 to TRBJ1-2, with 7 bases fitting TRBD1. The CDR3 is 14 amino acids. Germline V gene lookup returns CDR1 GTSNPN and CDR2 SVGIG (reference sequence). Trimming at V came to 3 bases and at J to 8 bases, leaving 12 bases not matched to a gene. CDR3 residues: CAWRWGRGIGGYTF. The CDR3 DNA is TGTGCCTGGAGGTGGGGCAGGGGGATCGGGGGCTACACCTTC.

The CDR3 protein is CASSPTGGETQYF. The CDR3 bases are TGTGCCAGCAGCCCAACAGGGGGGGAGACCCAGTACTTC. The chain employs TRBV7-9 and TRBJ2-5; 8 nucleotides align to TRBD1. V lost 5 bases and J lost 5; bases outside the gene matches: 4. Germline assignment: CDR1 SEHNR and CDR2 FQNEAQ (reference sequence). The CDR3 is 13 amino acids.

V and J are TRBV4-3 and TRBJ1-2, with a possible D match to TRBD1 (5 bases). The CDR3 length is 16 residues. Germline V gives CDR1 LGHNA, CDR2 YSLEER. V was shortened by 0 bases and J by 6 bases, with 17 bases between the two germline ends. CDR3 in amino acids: CASSQDFGGLSDGYTF. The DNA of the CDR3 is TGCGCCAGCAGCCAAGATTTTGGGGGGTTATCGGATGGCTACACCTTC.

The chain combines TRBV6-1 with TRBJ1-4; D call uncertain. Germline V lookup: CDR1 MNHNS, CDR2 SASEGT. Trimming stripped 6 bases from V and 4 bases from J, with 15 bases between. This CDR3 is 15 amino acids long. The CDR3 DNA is TGTGCCAGCAGCGAGGGTCGAGAGTTTAATGAAAAACTGTTTTTT. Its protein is CASSEGREFNEKLFF.

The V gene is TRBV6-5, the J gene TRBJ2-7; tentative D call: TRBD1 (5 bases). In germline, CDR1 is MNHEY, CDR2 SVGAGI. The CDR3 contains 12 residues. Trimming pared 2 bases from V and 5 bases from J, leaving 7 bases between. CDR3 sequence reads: CASSYKGDEQYF. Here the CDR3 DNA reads TGTGCCAGCAGTTACAAAGGGGACGAGCAGTACTTC.

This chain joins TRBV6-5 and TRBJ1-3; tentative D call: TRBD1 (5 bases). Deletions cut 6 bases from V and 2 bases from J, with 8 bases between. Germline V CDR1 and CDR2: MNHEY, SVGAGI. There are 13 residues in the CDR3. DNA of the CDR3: TGTGCCAGCAGCCAGGACACTGGAAACACCATATATTTT. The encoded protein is CASSQDTGNTIYF.

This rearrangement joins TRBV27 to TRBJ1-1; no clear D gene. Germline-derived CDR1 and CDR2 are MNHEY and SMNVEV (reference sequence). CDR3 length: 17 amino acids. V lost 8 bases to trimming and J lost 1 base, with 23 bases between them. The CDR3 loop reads CASRSIRIATQNTEAFF. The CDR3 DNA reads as TGTGCCAGCCGATCAATCAGGATCGCTACACAGAACACTGAAGCTTTCTTT.

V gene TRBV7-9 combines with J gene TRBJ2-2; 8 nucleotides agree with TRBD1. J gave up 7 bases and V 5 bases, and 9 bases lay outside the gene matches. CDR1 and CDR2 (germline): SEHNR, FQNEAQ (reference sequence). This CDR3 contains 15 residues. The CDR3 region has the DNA TGTGCCAGCAGCGCCAGCCAGGGGGCGTACGGGGAGCTGTTTTTT. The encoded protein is CASSASQGAYGELFF.

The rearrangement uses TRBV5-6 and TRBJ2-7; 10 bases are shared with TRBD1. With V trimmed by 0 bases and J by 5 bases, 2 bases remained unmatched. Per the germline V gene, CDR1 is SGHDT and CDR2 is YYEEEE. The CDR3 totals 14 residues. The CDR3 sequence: CASSLGTGGHEQYF. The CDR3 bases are TGTGCCAGCAGCTTGGGGACAGGGGGACACGAGCAGTACTTC.

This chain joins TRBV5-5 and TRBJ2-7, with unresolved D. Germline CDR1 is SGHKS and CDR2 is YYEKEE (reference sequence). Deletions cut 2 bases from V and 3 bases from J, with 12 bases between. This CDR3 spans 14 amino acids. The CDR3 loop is CASSFSNSVYEQYF. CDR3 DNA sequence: TGTGCCAGCAGCTTTTCGAACAGTGTCTACGAGCAGTACTTC.

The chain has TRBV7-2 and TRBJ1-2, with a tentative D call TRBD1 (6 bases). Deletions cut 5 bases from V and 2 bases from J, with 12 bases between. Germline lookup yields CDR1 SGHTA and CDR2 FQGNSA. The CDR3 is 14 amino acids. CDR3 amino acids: CASSHNRANYGYTF. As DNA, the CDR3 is TGTGCCAGCAGCCACAACAGGGCGAACTATGGCTACACCTTC.

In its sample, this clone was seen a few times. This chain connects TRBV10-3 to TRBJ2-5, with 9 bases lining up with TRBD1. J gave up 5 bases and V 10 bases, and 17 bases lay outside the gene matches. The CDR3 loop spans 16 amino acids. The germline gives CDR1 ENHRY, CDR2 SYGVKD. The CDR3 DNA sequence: TGTGCCACCCTAAGAAGTGAGGGACAGGGCGCGGAGACCCAGTACTTC. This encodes CATLRSEGQGAETQYF.

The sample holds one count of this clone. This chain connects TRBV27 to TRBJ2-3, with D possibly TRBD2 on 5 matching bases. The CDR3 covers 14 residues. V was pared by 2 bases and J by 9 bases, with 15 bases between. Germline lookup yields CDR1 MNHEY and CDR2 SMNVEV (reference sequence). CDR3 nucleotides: TGTGCCAGCAGTTTAGGGAGCCAATCTCAGACGCAGTATTTT. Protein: CASSLGSQSQTQYF.

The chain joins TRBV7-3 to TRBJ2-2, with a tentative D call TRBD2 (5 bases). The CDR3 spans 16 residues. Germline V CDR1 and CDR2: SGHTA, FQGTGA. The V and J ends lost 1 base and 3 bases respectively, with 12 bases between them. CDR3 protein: CASSLSRAADTGELFF. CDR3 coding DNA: TGTGCCAGCAGCTTAAGTCGAGCGGCTGACACCGGGGAGCTGTTTTTT.

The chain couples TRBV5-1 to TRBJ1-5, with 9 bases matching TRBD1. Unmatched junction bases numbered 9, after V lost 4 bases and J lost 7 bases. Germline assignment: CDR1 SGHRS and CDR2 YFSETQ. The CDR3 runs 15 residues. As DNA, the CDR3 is TGCGCCAGCAGCCTAAGGGGACAGGGAGGGCAGCCCCAGCATTTT. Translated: CASSLRGQGGQPQHF.